Given below is one TCR beta chain in context. Per the original methods: Researchers report that nucleated cell counts were estimated from reference gene primer amplification. Clones were sequenced by immunoSEQ multiplex PCR, and TCRdb holds only the in-frame ones, with some missing. V and J calls and clone size are given by that table; D and trimming were obtained from the DNA. The repertoire includes about 170,000 clones, about 80% of them detected once, and about a tenth sits in the top ten. This entry is derived from a study of blood T cell repertoires in COVID-19. The CDR3 has 17 residues. The germline CDR1 and CDR2 sequences are LNHDA and SQIVND (reference sequence). The ends lost 3 bases at V and 2 bases at J; junction bases unmatched: 12.

The TCR comes from a man between 65 and 85 years old with active or convalescent COVID-19. The chain is built from TRBV19 and TRBJ2-7; 8 bases line up with TRBD1. Sequenced sample: peripheral blood. This CDR3 reads CASSIRSTGANTYEQYF. CDR3 nucleotides: TGTGCCAGTAGTATTAGGTCGACAGGGGCAAATACCTACGAGCAGTACTTC.